A single sample gave rise to the 7 T cell receptor beta chains below, sequenced in a study of shared clonotypes between healthy human individuals. Repertoires were generated with immunoSEQ multiplex PCR, while TCRdb's copy carries only in-frame clones and drops some. This sample carries hundreds of thousands of clones, roughly 96% of them seen once, and the ten largest clones take 0.1% to 0.11%. CD8 cells classed as naive were CD45RO-negative and positively selected for CCR7, excluding terminally differentiated effector memory CD45RA+ cells. The material sequenced was naive CD8+ T cells sorted from blood. The receptors shown here come from a woman between 25 and 40 years old in good health.

The CDR3 loop is CASSSWGFDEQFF. CDR3 DNA: TGTGCCAGCAGCTCGTGGGGTTTTGATGAGCAGTTCTTC. The gene calls are TRBV11-2 and TRBJ2-1, with D uncertain. Germline CDR1 SGHAT, CDR2 FQNNGV. Between the trimmed V and J ends, which lost 4 bases and 8 bases, there was a span of 12 bases. This CDR3 spans 13 amino acids.

In the case of this clone: Other DNA sequences in this specimen translate into the identical CDR3. The chain couples TRBV13 to TRBJ1-3; the D gene is possibly TRBD1 (5 bases). The CDR3 extends over 14 amino acids. Germline V CDR1 and CDR2: PRHDT, FYEKMQ (reference sequence). V lost 0 bases to trimming and J lost 4 bases, with 7 bases between them. The CDR3 spells CASSLGRGGNTIYF. The CDR3 nucleotides read TGTGCCAGCAGCTTAGGAAGGGGAGGAAACACCATATATTTT. Supplemented by reference TRBV13 and TRBJ1-3, the full variable domain reads AAGVIQSPRHLIKEKRETATLKCYPIPRHDTVYWYQQGPGQDPQFLISFYEKMQSDKGSIPDRFSAQQFSDYHSELNMSSLELGDSALYFCASSLGRGGNTIYFGEGSWLTVV.

The chain combines TRBV19 with TRBJ1-1; D remains unclear. The CDR3 spans 13 residues. Trimming took 3 bases from V and 6 from J, leaving 11 bases between them. Germline V gives CDR1 LNHDA, CDR2 SQIVND (reference sequence). The CDR3 DNA reads TGTGCCAGTAGTATGGCAGAGTCCTCTGAAGCTTTCTTT. This translates into CASSMAESSEAFF.

The chain couples TRBV2 to TRBJ2-3, with a weak D call TRBD2 (5 bases). This CDR3 region has 18 residues. Germline CDR1 and CDR2: SNHLY and FYNNEI. V was shortened by 10 bases and J by 2 bases, with 28 bases between the two germline ends. As DNA, the CDR3 is TGTGCCAAAGGAAAGGGCCCCACAGCGGCGGTCCACACAGATACGCAGTATTTT. It specifies CAKGKGPTAAVHTDTQYF.

J is TRBJ2-7 and V is TRBV11-2, with 7 bases aligning to TRBD1. Germline lookup yields CDR1 SGHAT and CDR2 FQNNGV. Germline trimming cut 5 bases from V and 13 bases from J; bases unmatched to any gene: 8. CDR3 length: 11 residues. The CDR3 region is CASSPGTERYF. Written as DNA, the CDR3 is TGTGCCAGCAGCCCGGGGACAGAGAGATACTTC.

The chain is built from TRBV5-1 and TRBJ1-2, with 8 bases lining up with TRBD1. V trimming: 3 bases; J trimming: 5 bases; junction bases outside the gene matches: 3. The germline V gene has CDR1 SGHRS and CDR2 YFSETQ. The CDR3 runs 13 residues. CDR3 residues: CASSSDRVYGYTF. CDR3 nucleotides: TGCGCCAGCAGCTCGGACAGGGTGTATGGCTACACCTTC.

V is TRBV5-4 and J is TRBJ2-7, with D unclear. Between the trimmed V and J ends, which lost 4 bases and 2 bases, there was a span of 13 bases. This CDR3 has 14 residues. Germline values: CDR1 SGHNT, CDR2 YYREEE (reference sequence). The CDR3 nucleotides read TGTGCCAGCAGCATCTCAAGTACGCCCTACGAGCAGTACTTC. Protein sequence: CASSISSTPYEQYF.